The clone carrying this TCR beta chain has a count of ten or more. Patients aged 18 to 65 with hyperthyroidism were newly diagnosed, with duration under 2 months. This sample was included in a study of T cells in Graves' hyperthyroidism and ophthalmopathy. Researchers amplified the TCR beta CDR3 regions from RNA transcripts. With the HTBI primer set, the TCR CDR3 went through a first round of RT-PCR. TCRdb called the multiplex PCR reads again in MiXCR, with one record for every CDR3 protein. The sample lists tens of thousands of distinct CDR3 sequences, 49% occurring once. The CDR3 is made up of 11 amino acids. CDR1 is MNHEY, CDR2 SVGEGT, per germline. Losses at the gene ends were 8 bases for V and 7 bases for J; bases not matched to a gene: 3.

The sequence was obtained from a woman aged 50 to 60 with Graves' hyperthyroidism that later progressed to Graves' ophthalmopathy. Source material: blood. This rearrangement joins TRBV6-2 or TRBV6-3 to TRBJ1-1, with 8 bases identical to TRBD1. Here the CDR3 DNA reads TGTGCCAGCCGGACAGGGATTGAAGCTTTCTTT. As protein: CASRTGIEAFF.